Included here is one T cell receptor beta chain sequence, with context. The data derive from a study of technical replicates of blood from four donors. V shed 4 bases and J shed 1 base, with 14 bases lying between them. CDR1 SGHTA and CDR2 FQGNSA come from the germline V gene. The CDR3 extends over 17 amino acids. Data came from immunoSEQ multiplex PCR; TCRdb stores just in-frame clones and leaves some out. The data contain 65,000 to 95,000 clones, approximately 97% of them singletons. The sequenced sample consisted of T cells isolated from PBMCs. The gene calls are TRBV7-2 and TRBJ2-6; perhaps TRBD1 as D (6 bases). The source is a human donor in good health. CDR3 residues: CASSSTLGASGANVLTF. CDR3 sequence (DNA): TGTGCCAGCAGCTCCACCTTGGGGGCTTCTGGGGCCAACGTCCTGACTTTC.